Included here is one T cell receptor beta chain sequence, with context. There is no known antigen for this receptor. Qualities for individual bases were not recorded, and no much larger clone is one base off. At one collaborating source in Seattle, patients were enrolled during active infection and were followed longitudinally through the course of disease. Whole blood was collected in K2EDTA tubes by collaborating institutions according to the institutions' own protocols. For TCRbeta analysis, collaborators shipped samples in one of three forms: frozen whole blood, isolated PBMCs, or DNA extracted from either of those sample types. V loses 5 bases of germline sequence and J loses 4 bases, and the interval between the two ends is 20 bases. Reading the germline V gene (reference sequence) gives CDR1 LNHDA and CDR2 SQIVND. Taken from cysteine to phenylalanine, the CDR3 has 16 residues. Just CDR3 DNA is preserved here, 48 bases in frame from base 1.

The data were obtained in a study of blood T cell repertoires in COVID-19 (TCRdb year 2020). For context, the study as a whole: The collaborator samples originated in the United States, Italy and Spain and spanned the acute and convalescent phases of COVID-19. Where HLA class I and class II types were available, the types were taken from metadata supplied by the sample provider, not from assay-based typing. The prospective study material was composed of cDNA or gDNA derived from T cells, B-cell-depleted T cells, or PBMCs. The dataset comprised deeply sampled blood TCRbeta repertoires from subjects exposed to, actively infected with, or recovered from COVID-19. Samples were obtained from the ongoing ImmuneRACE study (first 160 participants) and from about 1,300 subjects provided by 6 global collaborators. A de-identified subject ID, COVID-19 status, age in years and sex were almost always included in the sample metadata. A freely available public database, intended as a resource for researchers studying the immune response to SARS-CoV-2, is where the repertoires were released.

General conclusions and limits of the study: Clinical and demographic metadata were provided uncurated, with the amount varying by source and participant.

TCRbeta CDR3 regions were amplified from genomic DNA by means of the immunoSEQ Assay, a bias-controlled multiplex PCR. Per the source publication's procedure: Within the assay, amplification of reference gene primers was used to estimate how many nucleated cells each sample contained. To quantify the absolute abundance of each unique TCRbeta CDR3 rearrangement, sequence reads were collapsed and filtered. Productive Simpson clonality was computed per sample as the square root of Simpson's diversity index over productive rearrangements. TCRdb's version of the immuneACCESS table is confined to in-frame rearrangements and falls short of the full clone set. An unresolved V gene accounts for under half of the shortfall where checked; the remainder is of unknown origin. D and trimming come from the DNA, and the V and J calls and clone size come from that table. The sample has around 130,000 clones on record, roughly 84% of them singletons. The leading ten clones occupy approximately 8.9% of the sample.

The receptor was derived from a young man with COVID-19, enrolled during active disease. The sequence joins TRBV19 to TRBJ1-1; D gene: possibly TRBD1, on 6 matching bases. What was sequenced was peripheral blood. Here the CDR3 is given as CASSEGLTGFGTEAFF. The nucleotides are TGTGCCAGTAGTGAGGGTCTAACAGGGTTTGGCACTGAAGCTTTCTTT.